The next 22 T cell receptor beta chains were all read from a single sample in a study of cytomegalovirus exposure and HLA in healthy donors (dated by TCRdb to 2016 to 2017). Receptor amplification or capture employed the immunoSEQ multiplex PCR assay. A mixture of 60 forward primers for TCR Vbeta segments and 13 reverse primers for TCR Jbeta segments was used in the multiplex PCR. The table was pulled from immuneACCESS by TCRdb, which kept in-frame rearrangements only. Such tables lose some clones; where checked, under half of the loss comes from unresolved V genes, and the rest has no known cause. The sample table records roughly 54,000 clones; approximately 63% of these occur just once. Roughly 21% of the sample is in the top ten clones. The sample taken for sequencing was PBMCs. The receptors here all came from an older woman in good health and CMV-seropositive.

The chain carries TRBV7-2 and TRBJ2-2; D is perhaps TRBD1 (6 bases). Germline V gene sequence: CDR1 SGHTA, CDR2 FQGNSA. Trimming took off 0 bases at V and 1 base at J, with 9 bases between the two ends. The CDR3 loop spans 16 amino acids. Here the CDR3 DNA reads TGTGCCAGCAGCTTAGCGGGCAGGGGGAACACCGGGGAGCTGTTTTTT. Protein product: CASSLAGRGNTGELFF.

The J gene is TRBJ2-5, the V gene TRBV6-5; D is ambiguous. Looked up from germline, CDR1 is MNHEY and CDR2 is SVGAGI. This CDR3 contains 14 residues. V lost 5 bases, J lost 1 base, and 11 bases lay in between. The CDR3, as DNA: TGTGCCAGCAGTCCAAGAGACATCCAAGAGACCCAGTACTTC. Amino acids: CASSPRDIQETQYF.

The V call is TRBV11-3, the J call TRBJ2-3, with D tentatively TRBD2 (5 bases). The CDR3 runs 14 residues. Germline-derived CDR1 and CDR2 are SGHNT and YENEEA. Between the trimmed V and J ends, which lost 5 bases and 5 bases, there was a span of 14 bases. The CDR3 DNA reads TGTGCCAGCAGCGTCAATTCGGGGATAGATACGCAGTATTTT. Its translation: CASSVNSGIDTQYF. The whole variable domain, filled in from reference TRBV11-3 and TRBJ2-3, reads EAGVVQSPRYKIIEKKQPVAFWCNPISGHNTLYWYLQNLGQGPELLIRYENEEAVDDSQLPKDRFSAERLKGVDSTLKIQPAELGDSAVYLCASSVNSGIDTQYFGPGTRLTVL.

V usage is TRBV27 and J usage is TRBJ2-7, with TRBD1 as a possible D gene (5 bases). Between the trimmed V and J ends, which lost 3 bases and 3 bases, there was a span of 9 bases. CDR3 size: 13 residues. Germline CDR1 MNHEY, CDR2 SMNVEV (reference sequence). The CDR3 DNA sequence: TGTGCCAGCAGTTTTTCCGACAGCTACGAGCAGTACTTC. Its protein product is CASSFSDSYEQYF.

This clone was counted between two and nine times. CDR3: CSVDVTTTGELFF. As DNA, the CDR3 is TGCAGCGTTGACGTTACGACTACCGGGGAGCTGTTTTTT. The chain couples TRBV29-1 to TRBJ2-2; unclear D gene. CDR1 is SQVTM and CDR2 is ANQGSEA in the germline V gene. The CDR3 consists of 13 residues. Trimming cost V 3 bases and J 5 bases, with 10 bases left between them.

This chain joins TRBV6-1 and TRBJ2-1; 8 bases map to TRBD1. Looked up from germline, CDR1 is MNHNS and CDR2 is SASEGT. The CDR3 is made up of 14 amino acids. Trimming cost V 7 bases and J 5 bases; bases outside gene matches: 7. In nucleotides, the CDR3 is TGTGCCAGCACTCGACAGGGGAAGGACAATGAGCAGTTCTTC. Encoded protein: CASTRQGKDNEQFF.

In its sample, this clone was seen a few times. V is TRBV7-8 and J is TRBJ1-1; D is ambiguous. Per germline, CDR1 SGHVS and CDR2 FQNEAQ. V gave up 5 bases and J gave up 3 bases, with 10 bases separating them. The CDR3 consists of 13 residues. The CDR3 sequence is CASSRGKYTEAFF. CDR3 DNA sequence: TGTGCCAGCAGCCGAGGGAAATACACTGAAGCTTTCTTT.

A single count supports this clone. The rearrangement joins TRBV6-1 to TRBJ2-7; 10 positions agree with TRBD1. The ends lost 1 base at V and 0 bases at J; junction bases unmatched: 0. CDR3 length: 15 amino acids. Germline V gene sequence: CDR1 MNHNS, CDR2 SASEGT. The DNA of the CDR3 is TGTGCCAGCAGTGAAGGGACAGGGGGCTCCTACGAGCAGTACTTC. It yields the protein CASSEGTGGSYEQYF.

This sequence joins TRBV19 and TRBJ2-3, with no clear D. The V gene's germline CDR1 is LNHDA and CDR2 SQIVND (reference sequence). The CDR3 is 13 amino acids. Trimming stripped 10 bases from V and 0 bases from J, with 11 bases between. CDR3 sequence reads: CATSRTSTDTQYF. In DNA, the CDR3 is TGTGCCACCTCAAGAACTAGCACAGATACGCAGTATTTT.

The genes are TRBV7-3 and TRBJ2-1, with TRBD2 identical over 8 bases. Germline CDR1 reads SGHTA; CDR2 reads FQGTGA. V lost 4 bases and J lost 6; bases outside the gene matches: 5. The CDR3 totals 14 residues. The CDR3 reads CASSSTSGGNEQFF. As DNA, the CDR3 is TGTGCCAGCAGCTCGACGAGCGGGGGCAATGAGCAGTTCTTC.

The V gene is TRBV4-1, the J gene TRBJ1-2; TRBD1 is a possible D gene (5 bases). This CDR3 is 15 amino acids long. Germline loops: CDR1 MGHRA, CDR2 YSYEKL. V lost 1 base, J lost 2 bases, and 11 bases lay in between. CDR3 nucleotides: TGCGCCAGCAGCCAAGTCCAGACAGCCAACTATGGCTACACCTTC. Protein product: CASSQVQTANYGYTF.

The CDR3 DNA reads as TGTGCCAGCAGCTTGGGCTCAGTATACTACGAGCAGTACTTC. The encoded protein is CASSLGSVYYEQYF. The V call is TRBV5-5, the J call TRBJ2-7; D not resolved. The CDR3 has 14 residues. The germline V gene has CDR1 SGHKS and CDR2 YYEKEE (reference sequence). V lost 0 bases and J 3 bases, leaving 10 bases between the germline ends.

The V call is TRBV4-3, the J call TRBJ2-6; D is ambiguous. Deletions cut 4 bases from V and 0 bases from J, with 7 bases between. CDR3 length: 15 amino acids. From germline, CDR1 is LGHNA and CDR2 YSLEER. CDR3 loop: CASSPGFSGANVLTF. The CDR3 DNA reads TGCGCCAGCAGCCCCGGTTTCTCTGGGGCCAACGTCCTGACTTTC.

This clone was detected a few times. The V call is TRBV27, the J call TRBJ2-1; TRBD2 might be the D (7 bases). This CDR3 comprises 15 residues. Trimming removed 0 bases from V and 4 bases from J, with 10 bases in between. Germline V gene sequence: CDR1 MNHEY, CDR2 SMNVEV (reference sequence). The CDR3 DNA reads as TGTGCCAGCAGTTTATCCGGGGGGCCGTACAATGAGCAGTTCTTC. This sequence encodes CASSLSGGPYNEQFF.

The chain uses TRBV11-2 and TRBJ1-2; 9 bases are a match to TRBD1. There are 16 residues in the CDR3. After removal of 4 bases from V and 1 base from J, the junction contained 7 bases not matched to a gene. Germline-derived CDR1 and CDR2 are SGHAT and FQNNGV. The CDR3: CASSSLQGAGNYGYTF. The CDR3 nucleotides read TGTGCCAGCAGCTCCTTACAGGGGGCCGGTAACTATGGCTACACCTTC.

This clone was detected a few times. This chain connects TRBV4-1 to TRBJ1-1, with a tentative D call TRBD1 (5 bases). There are 13 residues in the CDR3. Per the germline V gene, CDR1 is MGHRA and CDR2 is YSYEKL. Trimming took off 0 bases at V and 10 bases at J, with 12 bases between the two ends. The CDR3 loop reads CASSQDREGRAFF. CDR3 sequence (DNA): TGCGCCAGCAGCCAAGATCGGGAGGGGAGAGCTTTCTTT.

The CDR3 nucleotides are TGCGCCAGCAGCTCAGCAGGACAGGGCACAGATACGCAGTATTTT. This gives the protein CASSSAGQGTDTQYF. This chain connects TRBV5-1 to TRBJ2-3; 7 nucleotides align to TRBD1. CDR3 length: 15 amino acids. CDR1 is SGHRS and CDR2 is YFSETQ in the germline V gene. V dropped 3 bases and J dropped 1; count of bases not matched to a gene: 5.

This clone was recorded a few times. The chain has TRBV6-1 and TRBJ2-7, with D maybe TRBD2 (5 bases). Per germline, CDR1 MNHNS and CDR2 SASEGT. The CDR3 is made up of 13 amino acids. V dropped 5 bases and J dropped 3 bases, with 11 bases sitting between them. The CDR3 DNA is TGTGCCAGCAGTCGGGGTGGGAACTACGAGCAGTACTTC. Amino acid sequence: CASSRGGNYEQYF.

In this sample, this clone turned up a few times. The V gene is TRBV19, the J gene TRBJ1-6; D may be TRBD1 (5 bases). V lost 4 bases to trimming and J lost 0 bases, with 19 bases between them. CDR3 length: 19 amino acids. The germline V gene encodes CDR1 LNHDA and CDR2 SQIVND (reference sequence). The CDR3 loop is CASSTAGLRWNSYNSPLHF. The CDR3 DNA is TGTGCCAGTAGTACCGCGGGACTCAGGTGGAACTCCTATAATTCACCCCTCCACTTT.

This clone was detected only once. The V gene is TRBV19, the J gene TRBJ2-7; 9 bases are a match to TRBD1. V dropped 2 bases and J dropped 2; count of bases not matched to a gene: 1. Germline assignment: CDR1 LNHDA and CDR2 SQIVND (reference sequence). CDR3 length: 14 amino acids. The CDR3, as DNA: TGTGCCAGTAGTATAACAGGGGGCACCTACGAGCAGTACTTC. Translated, it gives CASSITGGTYEQYF.

V usage is TRBV29-1 and J usage is TRBJ2-5; a weak D match, TRBD2 (7 bases). The V end lost 6 bases, the J end lost 2 bases, and 19 bases lay between the germline ends. CDR1 is SQVTM and CDR2 is ANQGSEA in the germline V gene. CDR3 size: 15 residues. CDR3 in amino acids: CSVRELTGIQETQYF. As DNA, the CDR3 is TGCAGCGTGCGGGAGCTCACAGGGATACAAGAGACCCAGTACTTC.

The chain employs TRBV19 and TRBJ1-1; 8 nucleotides align to TRBD1. Germline V gene lookup returns CDR1 LNHDA and CDR2 SQIVND (reference sequence). V gave up 5 bases and J gave up 1 base; unmatched junction bases: 3. CDR3 size: 14 residues. The CDR3 DNA reads TGTGCCAGTAGTCGACAGGGGCCGAACACTGAAGCTTTCTTT. It translates to CASSRQGPNTEAFF.